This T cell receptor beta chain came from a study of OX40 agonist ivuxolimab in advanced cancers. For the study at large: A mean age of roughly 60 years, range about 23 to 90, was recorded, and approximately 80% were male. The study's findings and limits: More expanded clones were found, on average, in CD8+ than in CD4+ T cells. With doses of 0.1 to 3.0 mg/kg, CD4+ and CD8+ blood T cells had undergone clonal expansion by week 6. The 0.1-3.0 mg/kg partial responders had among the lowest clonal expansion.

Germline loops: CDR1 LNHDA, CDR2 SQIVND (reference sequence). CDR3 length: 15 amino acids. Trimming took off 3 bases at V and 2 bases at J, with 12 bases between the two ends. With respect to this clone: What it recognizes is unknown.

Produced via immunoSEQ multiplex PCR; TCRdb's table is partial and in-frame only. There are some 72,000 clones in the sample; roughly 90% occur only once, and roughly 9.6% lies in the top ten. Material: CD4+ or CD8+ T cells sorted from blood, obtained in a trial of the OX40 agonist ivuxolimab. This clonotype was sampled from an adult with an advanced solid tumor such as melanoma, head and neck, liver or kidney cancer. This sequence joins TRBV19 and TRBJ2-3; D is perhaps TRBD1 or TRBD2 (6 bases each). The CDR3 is CASSIWGASTDTQYF. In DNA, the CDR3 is TGTGCCAGTAGTATCTGGGGGGCTTCCACAGATACGCAGTATTTT.